Shown below are 16 T cell receptor beta chains from a single sample sequenced in a study of blood T cell repertoires in COVID-19. Clones were sequenced by immunoSEQ multiplex PCR, and TCRdb holds only the in-frame ones, with some missing. The table has about 160,000 clones, approximately 84% seen once. Sequenced material: peripheral blood. These receptors came from an elderly woman with acute or convalescent COVID-19.

The V and J genes are TRBV7-9 and TRBJ2-1, with D possibly TRBD2 on 5 matching bases. Germline V CDR1 and CDR2: SEHNR, FQNEAQ (reference sequence). With 3 bases removed from V and 12 bases from J, the gap between germline ends came to 6 bases. There are 10 residues in the CDR3. CDR3 amino acids: CASSLEAQFF. The CDR3, as DNA: TGTGCCAGCAGCTTGGAGGCGCAGTTCTTC. The whole variable domain, remainder taken from reference TRBV7-9 and TRBJ2-1, is DTGVSQNPRHKITKRGQNVTFRCDPISEHNRLYWYRQTLGQGPEFLTYFQNEAQLEKSRLLSDRFSAERPKGSFSTLEIQRTEQGDSAMYLCASSLEAQFFGPGTRLTVL.

The J gene is TRBJ1-1, the V gene TRBV29-1; unclear D gene. The CDR3 length is 13 residues. Deletions cut 7 bases from V and 0 bases from J, with 12 bases between. Looked up from germline, CDR1 is SQVTM and CDR2 is ANQGSEA. The CDR3 nucleotides are TGCAGCGCTCTGAGCGATTTGAACACTGAAGCTTTCTTT. It translates to CSALSDLNTEAFF.

The rearrangement joins TRBV19 to TRBJ2-1, with a weak D call TRBD1 (5 bases). In germline, CDR1 is LNHDA, CDR2 SQIVND (reference sequence). This CDR3 is built from 15 residues. Trimming removed 7 bases from V and 0 bases from J, with 13 bases in between. The DNA of the CDR3 is TGTGCCAGTAAAAAACAGGCGAGCTCCTACAATGAGCAGTTCTTC. Its protein is CASKKQASSYNEQFF. Based on the CDR3 plus reference TRBV19 and TRBJ2-1, the full variable domain is DGGITQSPKYLFRKEGQNVTLSCEQNLNHDAMYWYRQDPGQGLRLIYYSQIVNDFQKGDIAEGYSVSREKKESFPLTVTSAQKNPTAFYLCASKKQASSYNEQFFGPGTRLTVL.

The chain recombines TRBV9 with TRBJ2-7; 12 bases fit TRBD2. Germline-derived CDR1 and CDR2 are SGDLS and YYNGEE. Trimming cost V 3 bases and J 6 bases; bases outside gene matches: 7. CDR3 length: 15 amino acids. The CDR3 DNA sequence: TGTGCCAGCAGCGGAACTAGCGGGAGGTTAGGCGAGCAGTACTTC. This codes for CASSGTSGRLGEQYF.

This chain connects TRBV5-1 to TRBJ1-4; D not certain. Looked up from germline, CDR1 is SGHRS and CDR2 is YFSETQ. CDR3 length equals 14 residues. V lost 0 bases and J 5 bases, leaving 8 bases between the germline ends. CDR3 DNA: TGCGCCAGCAGCTTGGGCAGGCAGAATGAAAAACTGTTTTTT. It translates to CASSLGRQNEKLFF.

The V and J genes are TRBV25-1 and TRBJ2-7; 8 bases agree with TRBD2. V was pared by 3 bases and J by 1 base, with 11 bases of the junction left unmatched. Germline V gives CDR1 MGHDK, CDR2 SYGVNS. There are 17 residues in the CDR3. In DNA form, the CDR3 reads TGTGCCAGCAGTGACCTCTCTCGGGGGGGATCATCCTACGAGCAGTACTTC. This translates into CASSDLSRGGSSYEQYF.

The chain links TRBV15 to TRBJ1-2; D is possibly TRBD1 (6 bases). V gave up 6 bases and J gave up 3 bases, with 8 bases separating them. The CDR3 spans 12 residues. Germline V gene data show CDR1 as LNHNV and CDR2 as YYDKDF (reference sequence). The DNA for the CDR3 is TGTGCCACCAGGGACAGCTACTATGGCTACACCTTC. This translates into CATRDSYYGYTF.

This clone was seen only once. The chain employs TRBV25-1 and TRBJ1-2, with D possibly TRBD1 on 6 matching bases. This CDR3 has 16 residues. The germline CDR1 and CDR2 sequences are MGHDK and SYGVNS. V was clipped by 4 bases and J by 4 bases, with 19 bases between them. The CDR3 sequence is CASSVGWGREGYGYTF. The DNA for the CDR3 is TGTGCCAGCAGTGTTGGATGGGGGCGCGAGGGCTATGGCTACACCTTC.

The V call is TRBV7-2, the J call TRBJ2-5, with TRBD2 identical over 9 bases. Germline lookup yields CDR1 SGHTA and CDR2 FQGNSA. The ends lost 6 bases at V and 5 bases at J; junction bases unmatched: 7. This CDR3 spans 14 amino acids. The CDR3 spells CASSPSGTWETQYF. CDR3 DNA sequence: TGTGCCAGCAGTCCTAGCGGGACTTGGGAGACCCAGTACTTC.

The V and J genes are TRBV6-5 and TRBJ2-7, with 12 bases fitting TRBD1. Germline V CDR1 and CDR2: MNHEY, SVGAGI. With 6 bases clipped from V and 5 bases from J, the junction kept 8 bases outside the gene matches. The CDR3 is 15 residues long. Here the CDR3 DNA reads TGTGCCAGCAGCGTGGGTGGGACAGGGGGCAACGAGCAGTACTTC. It encodes CASSVGGTGGNEQYF.

The count of this clone is one. The J gene is TRBJ2-1, the V gene TRBV5-1; 11 bases are shared with TRBD2. The germline V gene encodes CDR1 SGHRS and CDR2 YFSETQ. Trimming took 4 bases from V and 2 from J; bases not matched to a gene: 5. CDR3 length equals 16 residues. As DNA, the CDR3 is TGCGCCAGCAGCCCGATTAGCGGGAGGGCCTACAATGAGCAGTTCTTC. Its protein is CASSPISGRAYNEQFF.

The chain carries TRBV2 and TRBJ2-7, with TRBD2 matching 7 bases. From germline, CDR1 is SNHLY and CDR2 FYNNEI. With 0 bases clipped from V and 4 bases from J, the junction kept 3 bases outside the gene matches. CDR3 length: 14 amino acids. The CDR3 DNA is TGTGCCAGCAGTGAAGCGCGGGGGAGGTACGAGCAGTACTTC. Residues: CASSEARGRYEQYF.

The chain has TRBV30 and TRBJ2-6; tentative D call: TRBD1 (6 bases). Trimming cost V 8 bases and J 1 base, with 9 bases left between them. The CDR3 runs 13 residues. Germline assignment: CDR1 GTSNPN and CDR2 SVGIG (reference sequence). The CDR3 sequence: CAGRGSGANVLTF. CDR3 DNA sequence: TGTGCCGGAAGGGGGTCTGGGGCCAACGTCCTGACTTTC.

This chain connects TRBV4-3 to TRBJ2-7; 12 bases are a match to TRBD2. The CDR3 runs to 18 residues. CDR1 LGHNA and CDR2 YSLEER come from the germline V gene. The V segment lost 1 base and the J segment 2 bases; nucleotides outside the gene matches: 9. The CDR3 bases are TGCGCCAGCAGCCAAGGGACACTCGGACTAGCGGGACCCTACGAGCAGTACTTC. This translates into CASSQGTLGLAGPYEQYF.

The chain's CDR3 is CASSFKIGTSGRAAGELFF. The CDR3 nucleotides read TGTGCCAGCAGCTTCAAAATCGGGACTAGCGGGAGGGCCGCCGGGGAGCTGTTTTTT. This chain connects TRBV11-2 to TRBJ2-2; 16 bases are shared with TRBD2. The CDR3 covers 19 residues. Germline CDR1 SGHAT, CDR2 FQNNGV. After removal of 3 bases from V and 6 bases from J, the junction contained 10 bases not matched to a gene.

The rearrangement links TRBV18 to TRBJ2-7; D uncertain. The germline V gene encodes CDR1 KGHSH and CDR2 LQKENI. The length of the CDR3 is 14 residues. V lost 3 bases, J lost 2 bases, and 11 bases lay in between. CDR3 coding DNA: TGTGCCAGCTCACCCGAGCCTTCTCCCTACGAGCAGTACTTC. Its translation: CASSPEPSPYEQYF.